This T cell receptor beta chain was documented in a study of OX40 agonist ivuxolimab in advanced cancers. V was pared by 3 bases and J by 0 bases, with 29 bases between. Per germline, CDR1 GTSNPN and CDR2 SVGIG (reference sequence). The CDR3 is made up of 20 amino acids. Sequencing was performed with immunoSEQ multiplex PCR; in TCRdb, only in-frame clones are kept and a portion is missing. The sample includes some 50,000 clones, 85% to 90% of them seen just once. The chain has TRBV30 and TRBJ1-1, with TRBD1 as a possible D gene (6 bases). The receptor was isolated from an adult with an advanced solid tumor such as melanoma, head and neck, liver or kidney cancer. Sequencing was performed on CD4+ or CD8+ T cells sorted from blood, taken in a trial of the OX40 agonist ivuxolimab. This CDR3 reads CAWSWRGAQWGVSMNTEAFF. CDR3 nucleotide sequence: TGTGCCTGGAGCTGGCGGGGGGCCCAGTGGGGAGTGTCAATGAACACTGAAGCTTTCTTT. Full variable domain (outside the CDR3, taken from reference TRBV30 and TRBJ1-1): SQTIHQWPATLVQPVGSPLSLECTVEGTSNPNLYWYRQAAGRGLQLLFYSVGIGQISSEVPQNLSASRPQDRQFILSSKKLLLSDSGFYLCAWSWRGAQWGVSMNTEAFFGQGTRLTVV.